This entry lists 12 T cell receptor beta chains sequenced from one sample in a study of T cell repertoires in cytomegalovirus infection. Via MiXCR, TCRdb re-called the reads, giving one row per CDR3 protein. The sample consists of about 490,000 distinct CDR3 sequences, 11% of them appearing once. The sequencing input was PBMCs. These receptors all come from a human donor in good health (CMV status not recorded). Some clones in this sample may be carry-over from other donors' samples.

This chain joins TRBV2 and TRBJ2-1, with 12 bases identical to TRBD2. The CDR3 is 13 residues long. The trim removed 4 bases at V and 12 bases at J, leaving 4 bases unmatched. Germline-derived CDR1 and CDR2 are SNHLY and FYNNEI. The DNA for the CDR3 is TGTGCCAGCAGTGGACTAGCGGGAGCCACGCAGTTCTTC. As protein: CASSGLAGATQFF.

Ten or more counts support this clonotype. This chain joins TRBV6-2 or TRBV6-3 and TRBJ2-4; D is undetermined. CDR1 and CDR2 (germline): MNHEY, SVGEGT. Trimming removed 0 bases from V and 0 bases from J, with 9 bases in between. CDR3 length equals 16 residues. CDR3 coding DNA: TGTGCCAGCAGTTACTCGAGTCTACTAGCCAAAAACATTCAGTACTTC. This sequence encodes CASSYSSLLAKNIQYF.

V is TRBV2 and J is TRBJ1-2; D gene unclear. The CDR3 runs to 13 residues. The V and J ends lost 8 bases and 8 bases respectively, with 18 bases between them. Per the germline V gene, CDR1 is SNHLY and CDR2 is FYNNEI. The CDR3 protein is CASSATSSSGYTF. As DNA, the CDR3 is TGTGCCAGCTCGGCGACTAGCTCTAGCGGCTACACCTTC.

The chain joins TRBV7-6 to TRBJ2-2; D is possibly TRBD1 or TRBD2 (5 bases each). The CDR3 is 16 residues long. Germline loops: CDR1 SGHVS, CDR2 FNYEAQ. Trimming took 5 bases from V and 5 from J, leaving 18 bases between them. The CDR3, as DNA: TGTGCCAGCAGCCTGTTCGCTGGGGGTTTGACCGGGGAGCTGTTTTTT. This translates into CASSLFAGGLTGELFF. Full variable domain (outside the CDR3, taken from reference TRBV7-6 and TRBJ2-2): GAGVSQSPRYKVTKRGQDVALRCDPISGHVSLYWYRQALGQGPEFLTYFNYEAQQDKSGLPNDRFSAERPEGSISTLTIQRTEQRDSAMYRCASSLFAGGLTGELFFGEGSRLTVL.

The chain links TRBV20-1 to TRBJ2-1; 8 bases agree with TRBD1. The germline CDR1 and CDR2 sequences are DFQATT and SNEGSKA (reference sequence). Losses at the gene ends were 3 bases for V and 6 bases for J; bases not matched to a gene: 10. This CDR3 has 15 amino acids. This CDR3 is CSARNPGTGSNEQFF. CDR3 nucleotides: TGCAGTGCTAGGAACCCCGGGACAGGAAGCAATGAGCAGTTCTTC.

This clonotype was seen repeatedly, ten times or more. The rearrangement links TRBV10-3 to TRBJ2-3; D remains unclear. The CDR3 has 12 residues. Germline assignment: CDR1 ENHRY and CDR2 SYGVKD. V lost 6 bases, J lost 8 bases, and 12 bases lay in between. CDR3 nucleotides: TGTGCCATCAGGCCCAGCTCGGGTACGCAGTATTTT. It translates to CAIRPSSGTQYF.

The chain uses TRBV5-5 and TRBJ2-7; a weak D match, TRBD1 (5 bases). V was cut by 2 bases and J by 5 bases, with 5 bases left in between. The CDR3 length is 11 residues. In germline, CDR1 is SGHKS, CDR2 YYEKEE (reference sequence). The DNA for the CDR3 is TGTGCCAGCAGCTTACAGGACGAGCAGTACTTC. As protein: CASSLQDEQYF.

At least ten counts were recorded for this clonotype. The gene calls are TRBV6-1 and TRBJ1-5; 7 nucleotides agree with TRBD1. Germline CDR1 and CDR2: MNHNS and SASEGT. The CDR3 loop spans 15 amino acids. The J segment lost 8 bases and the V segment lost 0 bases, leaving 7 bases of the junction unmatched. CDR3 bases: TGTGCCAGCAGTGAAGCGGGACAGCTTATGAAGCCCCAGCATTTT. The encoded protein is CASSEAGQLMKPQHF.

Ten or more counts support this clonotype. The chain joins TRBV7-8 to TRBJ2-1, with TRBD2 identical over 11 bases. J lost 0 bases, V lost 4 bases, and 8 bases had no gene match. Germline V lookup: CDR1 SGHVS, CDR2 FQNEAQ. The CDR3 has 18 amino acids. DNA of the CDR3: TGTGCCAGCAGCTCAAGGACTAGCGGGCTGCACTCCTACAATGAGCAGTTCTTC. Its translation: CASSSRTSGLHSYNEQFF. Drawing the rest from reference TRBV7-8 and TRBJ2-1, the complete variable domain is GAGVSQSPRYKVAKRGQDVALRCDPISGHVSLFWYQQALGQGPEFLTYFQNEAQLDKSGLPSDRFFAERPEGSVSTLKIQRTQQEDSAVYLCASSSRTSGLHSYNEQFFGPGTRLTVL.

This clonotype was recorded many times. The rearrangement joins TRBV14 to TRBJ2-3; unclear D gene. Trimming took off 1 base at V and 8 bases at J, with 10 bases between the two ends. The CDR3 length is 13 residues. Germline CDR1 and CDR2: SGHDN and FVKESK. The CDR3 sequence is CASSQVGSGTQYF. CDR3 sequence (DNA): TGTGCCAGCAGCCAAGTAGGGTCCGGTACGCAGTATTTT.

This clonotype was counted many times. The V gene is TRBV12-3 or TRBV12-4, the J gene TRBJ2-1; 11 bases are shared with TRBD2. The CDR3 is 13 amino acids. V shed 6 bases, J shed 11 bases, and the junction held 6 bases outside the gene matches. CDR3 region: CASSPGTSGKQFF. The CDR3 bases are TGTGCCAGCAGCCCGGGGACTAGCGGAAAGCAGTTCTTC.

The chain employs TRBV20-1 and TRBJ2-1, with TRBD2 matching 8 bases. Germline lookup yields CDR1 DFQATT and CDR2 SNEGSKA (reference sequence). V shed 1 base and J 2 bases; nucleotides not matched to a gene: 4. The CDR3 covers 15 residues. CDR3 coding DNA: TGCAGTGCTAGAGCGACGGGAGGGCCCTACAATGAGCAGTTCTTC. It yields the protein CSARATGGPYNEQFF.